Following are 28 T cell receptor beta chains from one sample sequenced in a study of Tregs in tolerant kidney transplant recipients (dated by TCRdb to about 2019). The sample's time point, from its label and the paper: blood sample drawn before combined kidney and bone marrow transplant. Library construction relied on the immunoSEQ multiplex PCR assay. Here the immuneACCESS table is served through TCRdb, limited to in-frame sequences with V and J called. Missing clones are a known gap in these copies; in checked studies unresolved V genes cover under half, and the rest lacks a known reason. Here the sample has fewer than 65,000 clones; roughly 85% occur a single time. The ten largest account for about 2% of the sample. Sequenced here: Tregs from blood, sampled before the transplant. These receptors were taken from a human donor who received a combined kidney and bone marrow transplant.

J is TRBJ1-1 and V is TRBV30, with D uncertain. The CDR3 covers 11 residues. Trimming cost V 2 bases and J 6 bases, with 7 bases left between them. CDR1 GTSNPN and CDR2 SVGIG come from the germline V gene (reference sequence). The CDR3 nucleotides are TGTGCCTGGAGTATGAGCTCTGAAGCTTTCTTT. Translation gives CAWSMSSEAFF. The whole variable domain, filled in from reference TRBV30 and TRBJ1-1, reads SQTIHQWPATLVQPVGSPLSLECTVEGTSNPNLYWYRQAAGRGLQLLFYSVGIGQISSEVPQNLSASRPQDRQFILSSKKLLLSDSGFYLCAWSMSSEAFFGQGTRLTVV.

The J gene is TRBJ2-2, the V gene TRBV15, with 7 nucleotides matching TRBD1. The CDR3 runs 14 residues. Germline assignment: CDR1 LNHNV and CDR2 YYDKDF (reference sequence). The ends lost 3 bases at V and 3 bases at J; junction bases unmatched: 1. The CDR3 DNA follows: TGTGCCACCAGCAGGACAGGGTACACCGGGGAGCTGTTTTTT. Amino acid sequence: CATSRTGYTGELFF.

This chain joins TRBV2 and TRBJ2-1, with no clear D. Trimming removed 7 bases from V and 6 bases from J, with 10 bases in between. CDR3 length: 12 amino acids. Looked up from germline, CDR1 is SNHLY and CDR2 is FYNNEI. The CDR3: CASNGVRNEQFF. The CDR3 coding sequence is TGTGCCAGCAACGGAGTCCGCAATGAGCAGTTCTTC.

This chain connects TRBV5-6 to TRBJ1-2; D is uncertain. Germline values: CDR1 SGHDT, CDR2 YYEEEE. This CDR3 is 15 amino acids long. V lost 5 bases and J 2 bases, leaving 16 bases between the germline ends. The CDR3 sequence: CASSYAPTGNYGYTF. As DNA, the CDR3 is TGTGCCAGCAGTTACGCCCCCACGGGCAACTATGGCTACACCTTC.

This clone appeared a few times. As DNA, the CDR3 is TGTGCCAGCTCACCACGCACGGGGAACACTGAAGCTTTCTTT. This encodes CASSPRTGNTEAFF. The chain is built from TRBV18 and TRBJ1-1; D gene unclear. Germline assignment: CDR1 KGHSH and CDR2 LQKENI. The CDR3 consists of 14 residues. The V gene lost 1 base and the J gene lost 1 base, with 7 bases spanning the gap.

The gene calls are TRBV6-6 and TRBJ1-2; D is uncertain. CDR1 and CDR2 (germline): MNHNY, SVGAGI (reference sequence). The V end lost 0 bases, the J end lost 4 bases, and 9 bases lay between the germline ends. The CDR3 runs to 14 residues. The CDR3 coding sequence is TGTGCCAGCAGTTACTCCCCCCAGCTCTATGGCTACACCTTC. Translation: CASSYSPQLYGYTF.

Of note for this clone: Other DNA sequences in this specimen translate into the identical CDR3. The rearrangement links TRBV6-5 to TRBJ2-1; tentatively, D is TRBD1 (5 bases). The germline V gene has CDR1 MNHEY and CDR2 SVGAGI. CDR3 size: 15 residues. Trimming removed 0 bases at V and 8 bases at J, with 14 bases between. The CDR3, as DNA: TGTGCCAGCAGTTACTCGGGGCTCGGTGGGGATGAGCAGTTCTTC. This codes for CASSYSGLGGDEQFF.

The chain has TRBV11-2 and TRBJ2-7; no clear D gene. The CDR3 is 14 residues long. Germline-derived CDR1 and CDR2 are SGHAT and FQNNGV. V was clipped by 1 base and J by 0 bases, with 7 bases between them. CDR3 protein: CASSLVRSSYEQYF. The CDR3 DNA reads TGTGCCAGCAGCTTAGTGCGGAGCTCCTACGAGCAGTACTTC. Full variable domain (rest looked up from reference TRBV11-2 and TRBJ2-7): EAGVAQSPRYKIIEKRQSVAFWCNPISGHATLYWYQQILGQGPKLLIQFQNNGVVDDSQLPKDRFSAERLKGVDSTLKIQPAKLEDSAVYLCASSLVRSSYEQYFGPGTRLTVT.

This chain uses TRBV13 with TRBJ2-5; possibly TRBD1 or TRBD2 for D (5 bases each). The germline V gene encodes CDR1 PRHDT and CDR2 FYEKMQ (reference sequence). CDR3 size: 17 residues. Trimming stripped 1 base from V and 0 bases from J, with 15 bases between. This CDR3 reads CASSLAWGGPYQETQYF. The CDR3 DNA reads as TGTGCCAGCAGCTTAGCGTGGGGCGGGCCGTACCAAGAGACCCAGTACTTC.

V usage is TRBV7-2 and J usage is TRBJ2-5, with D uncertain. The CDR3 is made up of 11 amino acids. The V end lost 5 bases, the J end lost 5 bases, and 6 bases lay between the germline ends. Germline V gives CDR1 SGHTA, CDR2 FQGNSA. Written as DNA, the CDR3 is TGTGCCAGCAGCCCTGGGGAGACCCAGTACTTC. It specifies CASSPGETQYF.

The rearrangement uses TRBV5-4 and TRBJ2-3; D unclear. V lost 0 bases and J 2 bases, leaving 13 bases between the germline ends. The germline V gene encodes CDR1 SGHNT and CDR2 YYREEE (reference sequence). The CDR3 covers 16 residues. CDR3 sequence: CASSLGLGSNTDTQYF. In DNA form, the CDR3 reads TGTGCCAGCAGCTTGGGGCTCGGGTCTAACACAGATACGCAGTATTTT.

CDR3 amino acids: CSVEGGVGSYNEQFF. In DNA, the CDR3 is TGCAGCGTTGAGGGAGGGGTGGGCTCCTACAATGAGCAGTTCTTC. The chain is built from TRBV29-1 and TRBJ2-1, with TRBD2 matching over 7 bases. V was pared by 3 bases and J by 0 bases, with 5 bases of the junction left unmatched. The CDR3 is made up of 15 amino acids. Germline V CDR1 and CDR2: SQVTM, ANQGSEA.

This rearrangement joins TRBV7-9 to TRBJ2-3; the match to TRBD1 covers 11 bases. Germline values: CDR1 SEHNR, CDR2 FQNEAQ (reference sequence). V lost 3 bases, J lost 1 base, and 0 bases stayed unmatched. This CDR3 comprises 15 residues. CDR3: CASSLDRGRTDTQYF. Written as DNA, the CDR3 is TGTGCCAGCAGCTTGGACAGGGGGCGCACAGATACGCAGTATTTT.

The chain carries TRBV7-2 and TRBJ2-5, with TRBD1 as a possible D gene (6 bases). Trimming took 1 base from V and 4 from J, leaving 13 bases between them. The CDR3 length is 15 residues. The germline gives CDR1 SGHTA, CDR2 FQGNSA. The CDR3 nucleotides read TGTGCCAGCAGCTTAGTGCCAGGGGCGGGAGAGACCCAGTACTTC. Translated: CASSLVPGAGETQYF.

V usage is TRBV9 and J usage is TRBJ1-5, with 9 bases aligning to TRBD1. J was trimmed by 1 base and V by 4 bases; bases with no gene match: 3. Germline V gene sequence: CDR1 SGDLS, CDR2 YYNGEE. The CDR3 is 15 amino acids. CDR3 protein: CASSTGTGSNQPQHF. CDR3 DNA: TGTGCCAGCAGCACCGGGACAGGGAGCAATCAGCCCCAGCATTTT.

The chain has TRBV7-8 and TRBJ1-1; 7 bases are shared with TRBD1. Trimming took 5 bases from V and 2 from J; bases not matched to a gene: 5. Per germline, CDR1 SGHVS and CDR2 FQNEAQ. The CDR3 contains 14 residues. The CDR3 bases are TGTGCCAGCAGCCCGGGGACAGCTAACACTGAAGCTTTCTTT. Its translation: CASSPGTANTEAFF.

This clone was seen just once. The V gene is TRBV5-5, the J gene TRBJ2-2, with TRBD2 identical over 9 bases. CDR1 is SGHKS, CDR2 YYEKEE, per germline (reference sequence). J lost 0 bases, V lost 0 bases, and 3 bases had no gene match. There are 17 residues in the CDR3. The CDR3 spells CASSLGLAAANTGELFF. CDR3 coding DNA: TGTGCCAGCAGCTTGGGACTAGCGGCCGCGAACACCGGGGAGCTGTTTTTT.

The J gene is TRBJ1-2, the V gene TRBV2, with TRBD1 matching 11 bases. Germline V gives CDR1 SNHLY, CDR2 FYNNEI. This CDR3 comprises 14 residues. V lost 6 bases to trimming and J lost 2 bases; unmatched junction nucleotides: 2. The CDR3 DNA follows: TGTGCCAGCAGCGGGGACAGGGGGAACTATGGCTACACCTTC. It specifies CASSGDRGNYGYTF.

The chain links TRBV2 to TRBJ2-2; D is possibly TRBD2 (6 bases). CDR1 and CDR2 from the germline V gene are SNHLY and FYNNEI. V was pared by 4 bases and J by 1 base, with 7 bases between. The CDR3 spans 14 residues. The CDR3 here is CASSVRGNTGELFF. CDR3 DNA: TGTGCCAGCAGTGTGCGGGGGAACACCGGGGAGCTGTTTTTT.

The V and J genes are TRBV18 and TRBJ1-5, with unresolved D. Germline values: CDR1 KGHSH, CDR2 LQKENI. The CDR3 extends over 12 amino acids. Deletions cut 10 bases from V and 0 bases from J, with 7 bases between. The CDR3 DNA reads as TGTGCCACTCGCGGTAGCAATCAGCCCCAGCATTTT. Its translation is CATRGSNQPQHF.

The chain joins TRBV6-1 to TRBJ2-2; maybe TRBD2 (5 bases). The germline V and J ends were trimmed by 0 bases and 5 bases, with 10 bases remaining between them. The CDR3 is made up of 15 amino acids. The V gene's germline CDR1 is MNHNS and CDR2 SASEGT. The CDR3 is CASSEAQPGTGELFF. The CDR3 DNA follows: TGTGCCAGCAGTGAAGCTCAGCCGGGAACCGGGGAGCTGTTTTTT.

As concerns this clone: One junction end disagrees with the germline gene, perhaps due to a read error. This sample includes further DNA sequences coding for the same CDR3. The chain carries TRBV11-2 and TRBJ1-2; D is uncertain. The CDR3 loop spans 14 amino acids. Germline lookup yields CDR1 SGHAT and CDR2 FQNNGV. CDR3 sequence reads: CASSFLGSLGGYTF. The CDR3 DNA is TGCGCCAGCAGCTTTTTGGGCAGCCTGGGTGGCTACACCTTC.

This CDR3 is CASSRRTGFEYEQYF. CDR3 nucleotides: TGTGCCAGCAGCCGTCGGACAGGGTTTGAATACGAGCAGTACTTC. This chain connects TRBV14 to TRBJ2-7; TRBD1 matches at 8 bases. The junction had 9 bases not matched to a gene; V was cut back by 4 bases and J by 4 bases. This CDR3 has 15 amino acids. Germline loops: CDR1 SGHDN, CDR2 FVKESK.

The rearrangement links TRBV27 to TRBJ1-2, with TRBD1 matching over 9 bases. The CDR3 covers 15 residues. Germline assignment: CDR1 MNHEY and CDR2 SMNVEV (reference sequence). With 6 bases clipped from V and 5 bases from J, the junction kept 10 bases outside the gene matches. The CDR3 sequence is CASRGTGIGGYGYTF. CDR3 nucleotide sequence: TGTGCCAGCAGGGGGACAGGGATAGGGGGGTATGGCTACACCTTC.

The chain couples TRBV5-1 to TRBJ1-1; TRBD1 aligns across 10 bases. From germline, CDR1 is SGHRS and CDR2 YFSETQ. This CDR3 region has 15 residues. Unmatched junction bases numbered 4, after V lost 3 bases and J lost 2 bases. The DNA for the CDR3 is TGCGCCAGCAGCTGGGGGACAGGGGTAAACACTGAAGCTTTCTTT. It translates to CASSWGTGVNTEAFF.

There are a few counts of this clone. This rearrangement joins TRBV7-9 to TRBJ2-7; D remains ambiguous. V was pared by 3 bases and J by 6 bases, with 27 bases between. Germline lookup yields CDR1 SEHNR and CDR2 FQNEAQ (reference sequence). The CDR3 consists of 18 residues. The CDR3 region has the DNA TGTGCCAGCAGCTTCCCTGTGCGGCTTCAAATCTTATCAGGCGAGCAGTACTTC. Translation gives CASSFPVRLQILSGEQYF.

This rearrangement joins TRBV18 to TRBJ2-3, with 8 bases fitting TRBD2. CDR1 and CDR2 from the germline V gene are KGHSH and LQKENI. The trim removed 1 base at V and 5 bases at J, leaving 8 bases unmatched. There are 16 residues in the CDR3. CDR3 nucleotide sequence: TGTGCCAGCTCACCACTTCCAGCGGGAGATGGAGATACGCAGTATTTT. Protein product: CASSPLPAGDGDTQYF.

The chain combines TRBV11-2 with TRBJ2-5, with a tentative D call TRBD2 (6 bases). The J call may be wrong; the DNA end is better matched by TRBJ2-7. Per the germline V gene, CDR1 is SGHAT and CDR2 is FQNNGV. The CDR3 is 14 amino acids. The CDR3 DNA is TGTGCCAGCAGCCCAGAGACGGGGAGGAACGAGCAGTACTTC. This sequence encodes CASSPETGRNEQYF.